This TCR beta chain comes out of a study of cytomegalovirus exposure and HLA in healthy donors (dated by TCRdb to between 2016 and 2019). Concerning the study at large: An earlier analysis of some 600 of the donors reported over 250 Gb of sequence data and 100 million to 120 million unique TCR beta sequences obtained from about 170 million T cells. A separate validation cohort of roughly 130 different subjects was used in addition to the roughly 700-subject first cohort. An early release that covered 500 to 800 HLA-typed donors contained approximately 300 gigabases of sequencing data and some 87 million unique TCR sequences. In a later analysis, previously published TCR beta repertoires from several hundred donors were re-analyzed and high-resolution HLA genotyping was added so that TCR occurrence patterns could be studied. The study profiled the T cell repertoires of 500 to 800 subjects by immunosequencing and related them to cytomegalovirus serostatus. Donor age, sex, ethnicity and CMV serostatus were collected together with the repertoire data. Rather than drawing on any new phenotypic data, the later analysis identified candidate immune exposures from TCR beta sequences and the way those sequences occurred across donors. Of the 350 to 450 genotyped donors, around 81% fell in the genetic ancestry cluster associated with self-reported Caucasian donors. Four or five DR-DQ haplotypes were handled as single units for association and clustering because linkage in the cohort was strong. Every discovery cohort repertoire had been produced on one sequencing platform. The number of typed donors differed by locus: 629-630 for A, B, C, DRB1 and DQB1; 500 to 550 for DQA1; some 590 for DPA1; and around 470 for DPB1. Class I and class II HLA loci were covered by the typing at four-digit resolution. Among some 400 genotyped donors of the cohort, an average of around 240,000 unique TCR beta nucleotide sequences were sequenced per donor, roughly a sixth of them non-productive. A later genetic analysis used genome-wide SNP genotypes for about 65% of the roughly 670 donors, treating that subset as a discovery cohort. The aim of the study was to test whether cataloging public T cell receptors could identify signatures of past pathogen exposure. An earlier analysis of several hundred of the donors applied high-throughput TCR beta sequencing to assess whether each TCR beta V gene segment acted as functional or pseudogenic. High-throughput TCR immunosequencing, statistical association of individual TCRs with disease status, and machine learning were combined to predict cytomegalovirus infection status.

The library was produced with the immunoSEQ multiplex PCR assay. For the multiplex PCR, a mixture combining 60 forward primers for TCR Vbeta segments and 13 reverse primers for TCR Jbeta segments was used. The CDR3 region of rearranged TCR beta genes was amplified from genomic DNA with a multiplex PCR assay. The Illumina HiSeq System was used to sequence the amplified TCR beta libraries as 87-base-pair reads. Concerning the study's data processing: A later analysis counted tens of millions of unique TCR beta chains across the 600 to 850 repertoires, and 10 million to 11 million of these chains were shared by at least two donors. Raw reads were error-corrected and collapsed into unique sequences by a nearest-neighbor algorithm in which closely related sequences were merged to remove PCR and sequencing errors. V, D and J gene segments were assigned by aligning CDR3 sequences to IMGT reference sequences. Each retained sequence needed at least a six-nucleotide match to both a V gene segment and a J gene segment. Rearrangements were classified as productive when the CDR3 lacked stop codons and remained in frame with V and J, and all other rearrangements were classified as non-productive. CDR3 was defined according to IMGT convention as the region running from the second conserved V-encoded cysteine to the conserved J-encoded phenylalanine. The earlier analysis of about 590 of the donors excluded sequences that lacked an unambiguous match to a single V gene segment. An earlier analysis of 500 to 600 of the donors classified V segments as functional when productive rearrangements were above 56.7% and as segregating when the standard deviation between donors was above 5%. A statistical classification framework was built to diagnose cytomegalovirus status from the catalog of TCR beta chain sequences. V and J gene assignment, in a later analysis, came from comparing TCR nucleotide sequences with IMGT/GENE-DB human TR gene sequences. In a later analysis, CDR3 sequences and most-parsimonious VDJ recombination scenarios were assigned using the TCRdist pipeline. In a later analysis, each TCR beta chain was defined by its CDR3 amino acid sequence together with its V-gene family, and reads lacking a unique V-gene family were excluded. In a later analysis, around 600 highly shared, low-generation-probability nucleotide sequences were removed to address suspected cross-contamination and a sequencing artifact. For each public chain, a later analysis derived a clonal expansion index from normalized ranks of inferred template counts within each repertoire. A later analysis computed generation probabilities with a VDJ recombination model fitted to out-of-frame rearrangements, and checked the results against IGoR. In a later analysis, hypergeometric tests were used to score TCR-TCR, TCR-HLA and TCR-CMV co-occurrence, with a repertoire-size bias correction applied to TCR pairs. A later analysis estimated false discovery rates by permuting HLA or CMV assignments 20 times. A later analysis grouped co-occurring TCRs with DBSCAN, adding TCRdist sequence similarity when clustering within HLA-allele-positive subsets. Repertoires with fewer than 30,000 or more than 120,000 public chains were left out of co-occurrence clustering, as were roughly five repertoires with anomalous nucleotide sharing. TCRdb stores this immuneACCESS table with in-frame sequences only. Part of the clones is absent; in the studies checked, under half of the shortfall reflects unresolved V genes, and no reason is known for the rest. That table is the source of V, J and clone size, and D and trimming were worked out from the DNA. The table for this sample lists about 190,000 clones; over 70% of them were counted only once. In total, the top ten clones hold about 3.1% of the sample.

The cohort consisted of approximately 670 healthy bone marrow donors. At the time of sampling, all cohort members were nominally healthy, though unrecorded immune exposures were likely present. The donor tested CMV seropositive, placing the donor among the approximately 310 seropositive members of the cohort. A peripheral blood sample was provided by each donor, and peripheral blood mononuclear cells were used for TCR beta sequencing. Genomic DNA was extracted from the blood cell samples with the Qiagen DNeasy Blood Extraction Kit. What the study reported, not specific to this receptor: A later analysis found that TCR association rates varied across HLA loci, with DRB1 alleles showing the most associated TCRs and HLA-C alleles the fewest. Only TCR beta chains were sequenced in this cohort, and the absence of alpha or paired-chain data limited detectable features. In a later analysis, some 17,000 TCR beta sequences were associated with specific HLA alleles at a false discovery rate of 0.05. A few of the identified cytomegalovirus-associated TCR beta chains were confirmed in vitro to be specific for cytomegalovirus antigens. According to a later analysis, most CMV-associated TCR beta chains appeared to be HLA-restricted, and the HLA associations seemed to be driven largely by CMV exposure. Most TCR sequences were seen in very few donors, while some public TCRs were found in many individuals. Roughly uniform sequencing depth across donors was assumed in presence/absence analyses, although this assumption may not hold. In both the original and validation cohorts, the classifier was reported to diagnose cytomegalovirus status with high specificity and sensitivity. In an earlier analysis of about 600 of the donors, most TCR beta V segments appeared in productive rearrangements about 87% or about 30% of the time, broadly matching IMGT annotations. The 87-base-pair reads could not distinguish some IMGT-functional V segments, including TRBV6-2 and TRBV6-3, so those segments were excluded. The sequencing pipeline was judged likely to have produced a cluster of highly shared sequence variants as a technical artifact. A later analysis reported that several top co-occurrence clusters appeared linked to parvovirus B19, influenza, CMV and Epstein-Barr virus. In a later genetic analysis, fewer N-insertions in productive TCRs were reported among donors in an Asian-associated ancestry cluster than the roughly 700-donor mean. Over 15 rarely observed V segments, including chromosome 9 orphons, were excluded from the earlier analysis of about 500 of the donors because counts were too low. The study listed approximately 150 TCR beta chains as associated with cytomegalovirus. Linkage disequilibrium might explain the correlated functional status among segregating V segments, but an unknown experimental factor could not be ruled out. When HLA alleles, especially DR and DQ, strongly co-occurred, TCR associations were difficult to assign to individual alleles. Because some donors lacked HLA typing at each locus, the association tests relied only on the typed subset. A further reported finding was that TCR beta sequences accurately predicted the HLA-A and HLA-B alleles for most subjects in the first cohort. V-gene and J-gene trimming of TCR beta chains was associated with a missense DCLRE1C variant in a later genetic analysis, and the association was replicated in an independent cohort. Immune exposure information for the cohort was limited to CMV serostatus. The authors suggested that the approach could potentially be generalized to other disease states and immunological phenotypes. A later analysis found that HLA-associated TCR beta chains were more clonally expanded and had lower generation probabilities than equally common non-associated chains.

CDR1 and CDR2 (MNHNS, SASEGT) derive from the germline V gene. The CDR3 runs 13 residues from the cysteine to the phenylalanine. The retained sequence is limited to the CDR3, 39 bases, with the frame set at the first base. V lost 1 base and J lost 4 bases; the stretch between them is 7 bases long. Note on this clone: The antigen it binds to is not known. No base quality values were provided; no much bigger clone lies one nucleotide off.

Recombination joined TRBV6-1 with TRBJ1-1; no D gene is confidently identified. The sequence derives from a woman aged 30 to 39 in good health and CMV-seropositive. Sequencing was performed on PBMCs. For the CDR3, the sequence is CASSEGGATEAFF. The DNA sequence is as follows: TGTGCCAGCAGTGAAGGGGGAGCCACTGAAGCTTTCTTT.